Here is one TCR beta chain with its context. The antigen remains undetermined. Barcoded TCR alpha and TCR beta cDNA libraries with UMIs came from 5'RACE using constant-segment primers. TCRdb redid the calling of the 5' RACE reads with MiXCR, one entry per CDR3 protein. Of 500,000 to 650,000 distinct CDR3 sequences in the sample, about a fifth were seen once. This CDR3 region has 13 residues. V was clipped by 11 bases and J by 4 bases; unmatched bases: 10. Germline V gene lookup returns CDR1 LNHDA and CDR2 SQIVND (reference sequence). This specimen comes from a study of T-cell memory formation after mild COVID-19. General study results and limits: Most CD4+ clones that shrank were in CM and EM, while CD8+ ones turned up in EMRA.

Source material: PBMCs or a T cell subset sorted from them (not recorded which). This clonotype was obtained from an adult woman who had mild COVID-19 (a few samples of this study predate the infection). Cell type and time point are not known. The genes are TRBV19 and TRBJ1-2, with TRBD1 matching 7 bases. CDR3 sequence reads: CAARLRQGYGYTF. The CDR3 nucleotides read TGTGCCGCGAGACTGAGACAGGGCTATGGCTACACCTTC. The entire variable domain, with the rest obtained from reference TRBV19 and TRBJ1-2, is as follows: DGGITQSPKYLFRKEGQNVTLSCEQNLNHDAMYWYRQDPGQGLRLIYYSQIVNDFQKGDIAEGYSVSREKKESFPLTVTSAQKNPTAFYLCAARLRQGYGYTFGSGTRLTVV.